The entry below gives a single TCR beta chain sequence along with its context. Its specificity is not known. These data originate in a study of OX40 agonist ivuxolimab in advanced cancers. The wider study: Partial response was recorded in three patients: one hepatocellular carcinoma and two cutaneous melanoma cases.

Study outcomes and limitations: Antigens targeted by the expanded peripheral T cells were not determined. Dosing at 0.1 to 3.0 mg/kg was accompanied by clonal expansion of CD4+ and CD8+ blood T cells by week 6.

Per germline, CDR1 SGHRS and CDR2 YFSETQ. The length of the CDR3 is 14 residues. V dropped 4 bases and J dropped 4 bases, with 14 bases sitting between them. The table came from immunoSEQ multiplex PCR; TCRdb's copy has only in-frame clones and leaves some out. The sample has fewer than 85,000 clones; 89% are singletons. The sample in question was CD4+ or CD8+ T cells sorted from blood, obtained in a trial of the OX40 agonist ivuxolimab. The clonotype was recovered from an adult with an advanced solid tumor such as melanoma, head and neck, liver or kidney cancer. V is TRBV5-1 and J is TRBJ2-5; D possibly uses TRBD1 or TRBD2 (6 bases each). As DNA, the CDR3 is TGCGCCAGCAGCCCTCGGGGGCTAGCAGAGACCCAGTACTTC. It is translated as CASSPRGLAETQYF.